The present T cell receptor (beta chain) was sequenced within a study of T cells in Graves' hyperthyroidism and ophthalmopathy. Looked up from germline, CDR1 is SGHRS and CDR2 is YFSETQ. The CDR3 is made up of 15 amino acids. Trimming removed 4 bases from V and 5 bases from J, with 15 bases in between. Amplification of TCR beta CDR3 regions was performed using RNA transcripts as template. The HTBI primer set was used in a first-round RT-PCR of the TCR CDR3. One entry per CDR3 protein, called by TCRdb with MiXCR from the multiplex PCR reads. In the table there are roughly 500,000 distinct CDR3 sequences, about 45% of which are singletons. Pregnant or lactating patients were excluded, as were those with uncontrolled infection or other autoimmune disease. This clonotype came up many times.

The J gene is TRBJ2-2, the V gene TRBV5-1; possibly TRBD1 for D (5 bases). The TCR was taken from an adult woman with Graves' disease, either hyperthyroidism or ophthalmopathy (not recorded which). The sequencing sample was made of peripheral blood or thyroid tissue (not recorded which). Written as DNA, the CDR3 is TGCGCCAGCAGCAAGAAAGCTTCAGGGACCGGGGAGCTGTTTTTT. Its protein product is CASSKKASGTGELFF.